This TCR beta chain was sequenced in a study of T cell repertoires in cytomegalovirus infection. For the study at large: From public TCR beta signatures came an indication of both CMV infection and matching HLA type.

Study-level points and caveats: CMV carriers with the relevant HLA were identified by cumulative public TCR beta family frequency.

TCRdb passed the reads through MiXCR, listing each CDR3 protein once. The data contain under 200,000 distinct CDR3 sequences, 28% of them singletons. This clonotype was picked up many times. The antigen remains undetermined. Trimming pared 5 bases from V and 8 bases from J, leaving 18 bases between. This CDR3 is built from 14 residues. What was sequenced was PBMCs. The rearrangement joins TRBV12-3 or TRBV12-4 to TRBJ1-2; possible D gene TRBD1, 6 bases. The TCR sequence derives from a human donor in good health (CMV status not recorded). Some clones in this sample may be carry-over from other donors' samples. CDR3 DNA sequence: TGTGCCAGCAGTCTATCCCAGGCAGGACAGGGCTACACCTTC. Translating gives CASSLSQAGQGYTF.